Below are 26 T cell receptor beta chains sequenced from a single sample in a study of shared clonotypes between healthy human individuals. Sequencing used immunoSEQ multiplex PCR; TCRdb keeps in-frame clones, though not all of them. Here the sample spans roughly 1,100,000 clones, approximately 68% being singletons. The sequenced material came from memory CD4+ T cells sorted from blood. The subset is: CD45RA-negative fraction. The receptors come from a man between 18 and 35 years old in good health.

The genes are TRBV15 and TRBJ1-2; 9 positions match TRBD1. There are 15 residues in the CDR3. V lost 5 bases to trimming and J lost 4 bases; unmatched junction nucleotides: 8. Germline CDR1 LNHNV, CDR2 YYDKDF (reference sequence). CDR3 sequence reads: CATSLASGQGYGYTF. In nucleotides, the CDR3 is TGTGCCACCAGCCTTGCCTCGGGACAGGGCTATGGCTACACCTTC.

This clone was recorded once. The chain couples TRBV28 to TRBJ1-6, with 7 bases lining up with TRBD1. The CDR3 runs 15 residues. V dropped 7 bases and J dropped 7; count of bases not matched to a gene: 10. The germline V gene encodes CDR1 MDHEN and CDR2 SYDVKM. The CDR3 spells CASTPRDRKNSPLHF. CDR3 coding DNA: TGTGCCAGCACCCCCCGGGACAGAAAAAATTCACCCCTCCACTTT. The entire variable domain, with the rest obtained from reference TRBV28 and TRBJ1-6, is as follows: DVKVTQSSRYLVKRTGEKVFLECVQDMDHENMFWYRQDPGLGLRLIYFSYDVKMKEKGDIPEGYSVSREKKERFSLILESASTNQTSMYLCASTPRDRKNSPLHFGNGTRLTVT.

The rearrangement uses TRBV4-3 and TRBJ2-3; 7 positions agree with TRBD2. CDR1 is LGHNA, CDR2 YSLEER, per germline. CDR3 length: 16 residues. J was trimmed by 6 bases and V by 1 base; bases with no gene match: 10. CDR3 sequence: CASSQGSAGVVDTQYF. The CDR3 DNA is TGCGCCAGCAGCCAAGGGTCCGCGGGGGTAGTGGATACGCAGTATTTT.

This chain uses TRBV9 with TRBJ1-1, with D tentatively TRBD1 (5 bases). The CDR3 extends over 13 amino acids. Per the germline V gene, CDR1 is SGDLS and CDR2 is YYNGEE. Between the trimmed V and J ends, which lost 4 bases and 4 bases, there was a span of 11 bases. The DNA of the CDR3 is TGTGCCAGCAGCCGAGGGACGGGCACTGAAGCTTTCTTT. As protein: CASSRGTGTEAFF.

The V gene is TRBV4-3, the J gene TRBJ2-3; D might be TRBD2 (6 bases). V was shortened by 1 base and J by 2 bases, with 13 bases between the two germline ends. This CDR3 has 16 residues. The germline V gene encodes CDR1 LGHNA and CDR2 YSLEER. The CDR3 coding sequence is TGCGCCAGCAGCCAAGCGGCGGCGGGATCCACAGATACGCAGTATTTT. Protein: CASSQAAAGSTDTQYF.

V and J are TRBV28 and TRBJ1-1; a possible D gene is TRBD1 (5 bases). Germline V gene lookup returns CDR1 MDHEN and CDR2 SYDVKM. The length of the CDR3 is 16 residues. Trimming took off 7 bases at V and 6 bases at J, with 24 bases between the two ends. CDR3 coding DNA: TGTGCCAGCACCCCTTCGGGGACGGGAACCCCCCCTGAAGCTTTCTTT. Residues: CASTPSGTGTPPEAFF.

The V and J genes are TRBV19 and TRBJ1-2; the D is unclear. Germline assignment: CDR1 LNHDA and CDR2 SQIVND (reference sequence). Trimming cost V 3 bases and J 2 bases, with 10 bases left between them. The CDR3 extends over 14 amino acids. CDR3 sequence reads: CASSMRELNYGYTF. The CDR3 DNA reads as TGTGCCAGTAGTATGAGGGAATTGAACTATGGCTACACCTTC.

The chain combines TRBV19 with TRBJ1-5; D might be TRBD1 (5 bases). This CDR3 spans 14 amino acids. V lost 2 bases and J 7 bases, leaving 12 bases between the germline ends. The germline CDR1 and CDR2 sequences are LNHDA and SQIVND (reference sequence). The CDR3: CASSITGGGQPQHF. Here the CDR3 DNA reads TGTGCCAGTAGTATAACGGGCGGGGGGCAGCCCCAGCATTTT.

V gene TRBV5-1 combines with J gene TRBJ2-7; 7 bases line up with TRBD1. J lost 3 bases, V lost 4 bases, and 7 bases had no gene match. Germline CDR1 reads SGHRS; CDR2 reads YFSETQ. CDR3 length: 14 amino acids. The CDR3 region has the DNA TGCGCCAGCAGCCGAGGGACAGAGTTCTACGAGCAGTACTTC. Protein: CASSRGTEFYEQYF.

The V and J genes are TRBV10-3 and TRBJ1-2; D not resolved. Germline-derived CDR1 and CDR2 are ENHRY and SYGVKD. The germline V and J ends were trimmed by 2 bases and 8 bases, with 9 bases remaining between them. The CDR3 consists of 12 residues. In DNA form, the CDR3 reads TGTGCCATCAGTGAGGACGTTGTGGGCTACACCTTC. Translating gives CAISEDVVGYTF.

V gene TRBV5-1 combines with J gene TRBJ2-1; D possibly corresponds to TRBD1 (6 bases). Germline lookup yields CDR1 SGHRS and CDR2 YFSETQ. The CDR3 has 12 amino acids. V shed 6 bases and J shed 8 bases, with 12 bases lying between them. CDR3 region: CASTEQGHEQFF. The CDR3 nucleotides are TGCGCCAGCACTGAACAGGGCCATGAGCAGTTCTTC.

This clone was recorded only once. This chain links TRBV6-6 with TRBJ1-2; TRBD1 matches at 7 bases. CDR1 is MNHNY, CDR2 SVGAGI, per germline (reference sequence). V was pared by 6 bases and J by 4 bases, with 11 bases of the junction left unmatched. The length of the CDR3 is 15 residues. The CDR3 coding sequence is TGTGCCAGCAGCCAGGAGACAGGGTTTGGCTATGGCTACACCTTC. Translating gives CASSQETGFGYGYTF.

This clone has just a few counts. The chain is built from TRBV7-2 and TRBJ2-4, with 9 positions matching TRBD2. CDR3 length: 15 residues. Unmatched junction bases numbered 9, after V lost 5 bases and J lost 7 bases. Per germline, CDR1 SGHTA and CDR2 FQGNSA. The CDR3 loop reads CASSRLAGAGNIQYF. The CDR3 DNA sequence: TGTGCCAGCAGCCGATTAGCGGGAGCGGGTAACATTCAGTACTTC.

The V call is TRBV5-1, the J call TRBJ2-1; D ambiguous. Germline-derived CDR1 and CDR2 are SGHRS and YFSETQ. CDR3 length: 16 amino acids. Trimming pared 4 bases from V and 0 bases from J, leaving 14 bases between. CDR3 nucleotide sequence: TGCGCCAGCAGCCAAACTACCGATAGCTCCTACAATGAGCAGTTCTTC. It yields the protein CASSQTTDSSYNEQFF.

This clone was recorded at least ten times. The chain employs TRBV10-3 and TRBJ1-1, with 11 bases fitting TRBD1. CDR1 is ENHRY and CDR2 is SYGVKD in the germline V gene. J was trimmed by 6 bases and V by 5 bases; bases with no gene match: 5. CDR3 length: 14 amino acids. The CDR3 here is CAISPGQGVAEAFF. Here the CDR3 DNA reads TGTGCCATCAGTCCGGGACAGGGGGTCGCTGAAGCTTTCTTT.

The J gene is TRBJ2-5, the V gene TRBV6-1, with 9 bases aligning to TRBD1. Germline-derived CDR1 and CDR2 are MNHNS and SASEGT. V dropped 4 bases and J dropped 4; count of bases not matched to a gene: 7. The CDR3 is 15 residues long. CDR3 sequence: CASSAMGQGTETQYF. CDR3 coding DNA: TGTGCCAGCAGTGCCATGGGACAGGGTACAGAGACCCAGTACTTC.

The V gene is TRBV6-5, the J gene TRBJ2-1, with D hard to call. In germline, CDR1 is MNHEY, CDR2 SVGAGI. The CDR3 runs to 14 residues. V was clipped by 10 bases and J by 5 bases, with 18 bases between them. DNA of the CDR3: TGTGCCACTCAAAGCCACACACTTAACAATGAGCAGTTCTTC. Encoded protein: CATQSHTLNNEQFF.

This clone was detected only a few times. The gene calls are TRBV27 and TRBJ1-6; tentatively, D is TRBD1 (5 bases). CDR1 is MNHEY, CDR2 SMNVEV, per germline (reference sequence). The CDR3 consists of 15 residues. Trimming shortened V by 5 bases and J by 7 bases, and 15 bases separated the two germline ends. This CDR3 is CASSPLGDRNSPLHF. The CDR3, as DNA: TGTGCCAGCAGTCCCCTGGGGGACCGGAATTCACCCCTCCACTTT.

The CDR3 loop is CASSFSGVSYNSPLHF. CDR3 nucleotides: TGTGCCAGCAGTTTCTCGGGAGTCTCCTATAATTCACCCCTCCACTTT. The chain couples TRBV28 to TRBJ1-6; D not resolved. Germline V CDR1 and CDR2: MDHEN, SYDVKM. V lost 3 bases and J 0 bases, leaving 9 bases between the germline ends. The CDR3 runs to 16 residues.

This clone appeared a single time. This chain uses TRBV5-1 with TRBJ2-3; TRBD1 matches 9 bases. The V and J ends lost 4 bases and 2 bases, in that order; junction bases with no gene match: 5. The CDR3 extends over 15 amino acids. From germline, CDR1 is SGHRS and CDR2 YFSETQ. As DNA, the CDR3 is TGCGCCAGCAGCGGGGGACAGGGTTTCACAGATACGCAGTATTTT. The encoded protein is CASSGGQGFTDTQYF.

This rearrangement joins TRBV2 to TRBJ1-2; 12 bases line up with TRBD1. The CDR3 covers 15 residues. The germline CDR1 and CDR2 sequences are SNHLY and FYNNEI. With V trimmed by 4 bases and J by 6 bases, 6 bases remained unmatched. The CDR3: CASSGRDRGRDGYTF. In DNA, the CDR3 is TGTGCCAGCAGTGGACGGGACAGGGGGCGAGATGGCTACACCTTC.

This clone was seen more than once but under ten times. The chain employs TRBV30 and TRBJ2-2; TRBD2 might be the D (5 bases). Germline CDR1 is GTSNPN and CDR2 is SVGIG (reference sequence). CDR3 length equals 15 residues. The V and J ends lost 0 bases and 5 bases respectively, with 13 bases between them. CDR3 nucleotide sequence: TGTGCCTGGAGTGTATCTTCGACGGGGACCGGGGAGCTGTTTTTT. This codes for CAWSVSSTGTGELFF.

This clone occurred many times. The chain is built from TRBV28 and TRBJ1-5, with D uncertain. The germline V gene has CDR1 MDHEN and CDR2 SYDVKM. Trimming shortened V by 2 bases and J by 0 bases, and 2 bases separated the two germline ends. The CDR3 runs to 13 residues. The CDR3 is CASSLDSNQPQHF. The CDR3 nucleotides are TGTGCCAGCAGTTTAGATAGCAATCAGCCCCAGCATTTT.

In this sample, this clone turned up a few times. The chain combines TRBV10-3 with TRBJ1-1; 8 bases are shared with TRBD1. J was trimmed by 1 base and V by 10 bases; bases with no gene match: 11. The CDR3 extends over 15 amino acids. Germline V CDR1 and CDR2: ENHRY, SYGVKD. DNA for the CDR3: TGTGCCACACACGGACAGGGAGAAGGGAACACTGAAGCTTTCTTT. Translated, it gives CATHGQGEGNTEAFF.

This sequence joins TRBV7-8 and TRBJ2-2, with D tentatively TRBD2 (6 bases). The CDR3 is 18 amino acids. V dropped 5 bases and J dropped 4 bases, with 23 bases sitting between them. Germline CDR1 is SGHVS and CDR2 is FQNEAQ. The CDR3 spells CASSPRGTRVFGTGELFF. The CDR3 DNA follows: TGTGCCAGCAGCCCCCGGGGGACGCGTGTGTTTGGCACCGGGGAGCTGTTTTTT.

The V gene is TRBV18, the J gene TRBJ2-5; 8 nucleotides match TRBD2. The CDR3 contains 14 residues. The ends lost 5 bases at V and 2 bases at J; junction bases unmatched: 4. Per germline, CDR1 KGHSH and CDR2 LQKENI. CDR3 sequence (DNA): TGTGCCAGCTCAAGAGCGGGGGTACAAGAGACCCAGTACTTC. Its protein product is CASSRAGVQETQYF.